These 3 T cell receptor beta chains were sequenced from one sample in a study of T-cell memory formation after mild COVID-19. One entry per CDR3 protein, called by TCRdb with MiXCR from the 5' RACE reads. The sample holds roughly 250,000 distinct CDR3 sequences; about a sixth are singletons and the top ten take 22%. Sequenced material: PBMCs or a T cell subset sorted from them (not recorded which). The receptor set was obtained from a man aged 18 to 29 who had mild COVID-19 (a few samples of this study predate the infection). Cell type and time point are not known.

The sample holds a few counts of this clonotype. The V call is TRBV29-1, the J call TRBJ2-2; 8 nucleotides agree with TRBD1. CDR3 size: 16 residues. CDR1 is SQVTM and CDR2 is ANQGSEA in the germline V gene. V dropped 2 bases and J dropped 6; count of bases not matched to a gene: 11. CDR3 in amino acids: CSVELGQGMRSGELFF. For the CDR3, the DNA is TGCAGCGTTGAACTAGGACAGGGAATGAGGTCCGGGGAGCTGTTTTTT.

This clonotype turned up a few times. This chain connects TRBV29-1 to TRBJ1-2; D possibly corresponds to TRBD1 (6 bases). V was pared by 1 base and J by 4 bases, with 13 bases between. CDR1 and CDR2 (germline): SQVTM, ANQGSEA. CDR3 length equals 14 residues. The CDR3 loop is CSVEGRGGPYGYTF. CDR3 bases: TGCAGCGTTGAAGGGAGGGGGGGGCCCTATGGCTACACCTTC.

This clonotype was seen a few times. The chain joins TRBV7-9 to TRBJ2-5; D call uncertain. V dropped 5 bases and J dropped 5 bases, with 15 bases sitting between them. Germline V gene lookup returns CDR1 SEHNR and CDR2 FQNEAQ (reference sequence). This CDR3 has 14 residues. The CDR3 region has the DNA TGTGCCAGCAGCCTCTTGGTCACGACGGAGACCCAGTACTTC. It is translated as CASSLLVTTETQYF.